This is a list of T cell receptor beta chains from one sample in a study of blood T cell repertoires in COVID-19. Generated by immunoSEQ multiplex PCR, the TCRdb table keeps only in-frame clones and is missing some. The sample includes around 420,000 clones, 88% of them seen just once. The sequenced material came from PBMCs or T cells enriched from blood (not recorded which). Receptor source: a middle-aged woman with acute COVID-19. Both conserved end residues are part of each CDR3. The D gene is left open where the match is weak. Some rows mark clone size as missing; the rest say once, few, many or name a class of expanded clone.

j_call: TRBJ1-5
v_call: TRBV4-2
clone_size: NA
d_call: TRBD1
cdr3_aa: CASSQDQGEYQPQHF
cdr3_nt: TGTGCCAGCAGCCAAGATCAGGGGGAGTATCAGCCCCAGCATTTT

j_call: TRBJ1-1
v_call: TRBV11-2
clone_size: NA
d_call: NA
cdr3_aa: CASSLAGKGSEAFF
cdr3_nt: TGTGCCAGCAGCTTAGCCGGGAAGGGCAGTGAAGCTTTCTTT

j_call: TRBJ1-1
v_call: TRBV24-1
clone_size: few
d_call: TRBD1
cdr3_aa: CATSDGTGGLGTEAFF
cdr3_nt: TGTGCCACCAGTGATGGGACAGGGGGCTTGGGCACTGAAGCTTTCTTT

j_call: TRBJ1-1
v_call: TRBV29-1
clone_size: NA
d_call: NA
cdr3_aa: CSVEDRNTEAFF
cdr3_nt: TGCAGCGTTGAGGACAGGAACACTGAAGCTTTCTTT

j_call: TRBJ2-3
v_call: TRBV2
clone_size: NA
d_call: NA
cdr3_aa: CASRGISTDTQYF
cdr3_nt: TGTGCCAGCAGGGGCATAAGCACAGATACGCAGTATTTT

j_call: TRBJ1-1
v_call: TRBV29-1
clone_size: NA
d_call: NA
cdr3_aa: CSGQGTEAFF
cdr3_nt: TGCAGCGGCCAGGGCACTGAAGCTTTCTTT

j_call: TRBJ1-5
v_call: TRBV7-2
clone_size: once
d_call: TRBD1
cdr3_aa: CASSSPGTENQPQHF
cdr3_nt: TGTGCCAGCAGCTCGCCCGGGACAGAGAATCAGCCCCAGCATTTT

j_call: TRBJ2-1
v_call: TRBV11-2
clone_size: NA
d_call: NA
cdr3_aa: CASSRWGGQVYNEQFF
cdr3_nt: TGTGCCAGCAGCCGGTGGGGGGGGCAAGTATACAATGAGCAGTTCTTC

j_call: TRBJ1-2
v_call: TRBV5-1
clone_size: NA
d_call: TRBD1
cdr3_aa: CASSPPGQNYGYTF
cdr3_nt: TGCGCCAGCAGCCCACCGGGACAGAACTATGGCTACACCTTC

j_call: TRBJ1-5
v_call: TRBV19
clone_size: NA
d_call: NA
cdr3_aa: CASSAGTRGDQPQHF
cdr3_nt: TGTGCCAGTAGTGCTGGGACCCGGGGGGATCAGCCCCAGCATTTT

j_call: TRBJ1-4
v_call: TRBV5-4
clone_size: NA
d_call: NA
cdr3_aa: CASSLAQEREKLFF
cdr3_nt: TGTGCCAGCAGCTTGGCACAGGAAAGAGAAAAACTGTTTTTT

j_call: TRBJ2-3
v_call: TRBV4-1
clone_size: NA
d_call: TRBD2
cdr3_aa: CASSPGSWVVAGEADTQYF
cdr3_nt: TGCGCCAGCAGCCCCGGGTCTTGGGTAGTAGCGGGGGAGGCAGATACGCAGTATTTT

j_call: TRBJ2-5
v_call: TRBV19
clone_size: NA
d_call: TRBD2
cdr3_aa: CASSPRGGTETQYF
cdr3_nt: TGTGCCAGTAGTCCTCGGGGGGGCACAGAGACCCAGTACTTC

j_call: TRBJ1-1
v_call: TRBV3-1/TRBV3-2
clone_size: NA
d_call: NA
cdr3_aa: CASSRGLNTEAFF
cdr3_nt: TGTGCCAGCAGCCGAGGTTTGAACACTGAAGCTTTCTTT

j_call: TRBJ1-1
v_call: TRBV5-1
clone_size: NA
d_call: TRBD1
cdr3_aa: CAGGQGMNTEAFF
cdr3_nt: TGCGCCGGGGGACAGGGGATGAACACTGAAGCTTTCTTT

j_call: TRBJ2-7
v_call: TRBV18
clone_size: NA
d_call: TRBD1
cdr3_aa: CASSPQQGLSYEQYF
cdr3_nt: TGTGCCAGCTCACCACAACAGGGGCTTTCCTACGAGCAGTACTTC

j_call: TRBJ2-5
v_call: TRBV7-6
clone_size: NA
d_call: NA
cdr3_aa: CASSLSSGGARETQYF
cdr3_nt: TGTGCCAGCAGCTTAAGTTCTGGGGGGGCCCGAGAGACCCAGTACTTC

j_call: TRBJ1-1
v_call: TRBV30
clone_size: NA
d_call: TRBD1
cdr3_aa: CAWSVAGTGIAFF
cdr3_nt: TGTGCCTGGAGTGTTGCCGGGACAGGGATTGCTTTCTTT

j_call: TRBJ1-5
v_call: TRBV9
clone_size: NA
d_call: NA
cdr3_aa: CASSPLDGDWPQHF
cdr3_nt: TGTGCCAGCAGCCCTCTCGACGGTGACTGGCCCCAGCATTTT

j_call: TRBJ2-3
v_call: TRBV7-9
clone_size: NA
d_call: TRBD1
cdr3_aa: CASSFRDREFDTQYF
cdr3_nt: TGTGCCAGCAGCTTCCGGGACAGGGAATTCGATACGCAGTATTTT

j_call: TRBJ1-5
v_call: TRBV30
clone_size: NA
d_call: NA
cdr3_aa: CAWSQDSNQPQHF
cdr3_nt: TGTGCCTGGAGCCAGGATAGCAATCAGCCCCAGCATTTT

j_call: TRBJ2-1
v_call: TRBV9
clone_size: NA
d_call: NA
cdr3_aa: CASSVDVRLSTSSYNEQFF
cdr3_nt: TGTGCCAGCAGCGTAGATGTCAGACTGAGCACCAGCTCCTACAATGAGCAGTTCTTC

j_call: TRBJ1-6
v_call: TRBV7-2
clone_size: NA
d_call: NA
cdr3_aa: CASSSSYNSPLHF
cdr3_nt: TGTGCCAGCAGCTCCTCGTATAATTCACCCCTCCACTTT

j_call: TRBJ2-3
v_call: TRBV7-9
clone_size: NA
d_call: NA
cdr3_aa: CASSPQATDTQYF
cdr3_nt: TGTGCCAGCAGCCCACAGGCCACAGATACGCAGTATTTT

j_call: TRBJ2-1
v_call: TRBV10-1
clone_size: NA
d_call: NA
cdr3_aa: CASSTARSSYNEQFF
cdr3_nt: TGCGCCAGCAGCACCGCCCGGAGCTCCTACAATGAGCAGTTCTTC

j_call: TRBJ1-5
v_call: TRBV10-2
clone_size: NA
d_call: TRBD1
cdr3_aa: CASRHGQGGNQPQHF
cdr3_nt: TGCGCCAGCAGACACGGACAGGGAGGAAATCAGCCCCAGCATTTT

j_call: TRBJ1-1
v_call: TRBV7-2
clone_size: NA
d_call: NA
cdr3_aa: CASSFKPTGEAFF
cdr3_nt: TGTGCCAGCAGCTTTAAACCGACGGGGGAAGCTTTCTTT

j_call: TRBJ2-7
v_call: TRBV7-9
clone_size: NA
d_call: NA
cdr3_aa: CASSHGHLYEQYF
cdr3_nt: TGTGCCAGCAGTCACGGACATCTCTACGAGCAGTACTTC

j_call: TRBJ1-2
v_call: TRBV7-9
clone_size: once
d_call: TRBD1
cdr3_aa: CASGSNNRDRGGYTF
cdr3_nt: TGTGCCAGCGGCTCGAATAACCGGGACAGGGGCGGCTACACCTTC

j_call: TRBJ1-3
v_call: TRBV7-9
clone_size: NA
d_call: NA
cdr3_aa: CASSLGGPGNTIYF
cdr3_nt: TGTGCCAGCAGCTTAGGAGGTCCTGGAAACACCATATATTTT

j_call: TRBJ1-2
v_call: TRBV19
clone_size: NA
d_call: TRBD1
cdr3_aa: CASKSGTGYGYGYTF
cdr3_nt: TGTGCCTCCAAGTCCGGGACAGGGTATGGCTATGGCTACACCTTC

j_call: TRBJ2-1
v_call: TRBV21-1
clone_size: NA
d_call: NA
cdr3_aa: CASSEGLASSYNEQFF
cdr3_nt: TGTGCCAGCAGCGAGGGACTAGCGAGCTCCTACAATGAGCAGTTCTTC

j_call: TRBJ2-3
v_call: TRBV18
clone_size: NA
d_call: TRBD2
cdr3_aa: CASSPLPSGGAGTDTQYF
cdr3_nt: TGTGCCAGCTCACCACTTCCTAGCGGGGGGGCTGGCACAGATACGCAGTATTTT

j_call: TRBJ1-6
v_call: TRBV25-1
clone_size: NA
d_call: NA
cdr3_aa: CASSVPGDPNSPLHF
cdr3_nt: TGTGCCAGCAGTGTACCAGGGGATCCAAATTCACCCCTCCACTTT

j_call: TRBJ1-6
v_call: TRBV18
clone_size: NA
d_call: TRBD1
cdr3_aa: CASSPKQTGRNSPLHF
cdr3_nt: TGTGCCAGCTCACCGAAACAGACAGGGAGGAATTCACCCCTCCACTTT

j_call: TRBJ1-5
v_call: TRBV18
clone_size: NA
d_call: NA
cdr3_aa: CASSPRTDNSNQPQHF
cdr3_nt: TGTGCCAGCTCACCAAGGACAGACAATAGCAATCAGCCCCAGCATTTT

j_call: TRBJ2-1
v_call: TRBV5-1
clone_size: NA
d_call: NA
cdr3_aa: CASSFWGGSNEQFF
cdr3_nt: TGCGCCAGCAGCTTTTGGGGGGGCTCTAATGAGCAGTTCTTC

j_call: TRBJ1-3
v_call: TRBV6-5
clone_size: NA
d_call: TRBD1
cdr3_aa: CASSPQGAYGNTIYF
cdr3_nt: TGTGCCAGCAGCCCACAGGGGGCTTATGGAAACACCATATATTTT

j_call: TRBJ1-1
v_call: TRBV3-1/TRBV3-2
clone_size: NA
d_call: NA
cdr3_aa: CASSQAQTNTEAFF
cdr3_nt: TGTGCCAGCAGCCAAGCACAGACGAACACTGAAGCTTTCTTT

j_call: TRBJ2-7
v_call: TRBV5-1
clone_size: NA
d_call: TRBD1
cdr3_aa: CASSLSLFTGVGEQYF
cdr3_nt: TGCGCCAGCAGCTTGTCCCTGTTTACAGGGGTAGGCGAGCAGTACTTC

j_call: TRBJ2-7
v_call: TRBV6-2/TRBV6-3
clone_size: NA
d_call: TRBD1
cdr3_aa: CASSYTPRDRGTYEQYF
cdr3_nt: TGTGCCAGCAGTTACACTCCCCGGGACAGGGGTACCTACGAGCAGTACTTC

j_call: TRBJ2-3
v_call: TRBV5-1
clone_size: NA
d_call: TRBD1
cdr3_aa: CASSFTGDTDTQYF
cdr3_nt: TGCGCCAGCAGCTTTACAGGGGACACAGATACGCAGTATTTT

j_call: TRBJ1-5
v_call: TRBV5-5
clone_size: once
d_call: NA
cdr3_aa: CASSFGANQPQHF
cdr3_nt: TGTGCCAGCAGCTTTGGAGCGAATCAGCCCCAGCATTTT

j_call: TRBJ2-7
v_call: TRBV5-1
clone_size: NA
d_call: TRBD2
cdr3_aa: CASSAGLADYEQYF
cdr3_nt: TGCGCCAGCAGCGCGGGACTAGCCGATTACGAGCAGTACTTC

j_call: TRBJ1-4
v_call: TRBV19
clone_size: once
d_call: NA
cdr3_aa: CASSDPAGPLEKLFF
cdr3_nt: TGTGCCAGTAGTGATCCCGCAGGCCCGCTCGAAAAACTGTTTTTT

j_call: TRBJ1-5
v_call: TRBV6-5
clone_size: NA
d_call: NA
cdr3_aa: CASSYGHNLQPQHF
cdr3_nt: TGTGCCAGCAGTTACGGGCACAATTTACAGCCCCAGCATTTT

j_call: TRBJ1-6
v_call: TRBV7-9
clone_size: NA
d_call: NA
cdr3_aa: CASSSSGSNSPLHF
cdr3_nt: TGTGCCAGCAGCTCTAGTGGTAGTAATTCACCCCTCCACTTT